Listed below are T cell receptor beta chains from one sample, sequenced in a study of blood T cell repertoires in COVID-19. TCRdb's copy holds only in-frame clones and misses some; the assay was immunoSEQ multiplex PCR. Of some 77,000 clones in the sample, roughly 80% were seen once. Source material: peripheral blood. These receptor sequences come from a woman aged 60-75 years with acute or convalescent COVID-19. CDR3s include the opening cysteine and the closing phenylalanine or tryptophan. Each record gives: D gene, V gene, J gene, CDR3 length, clone size, CDR3 DNA, CDR3 protein. A D gene is named only where the DNA matches it firmly. Clone sizes are given selectively: once, few, many, or a class where the clone is expanded.

NA	TRBV2	TRBJ2-7	12	few	TGTGCCAGCGGCCCCCGGGGATACGAGCAGTACTTC	CASGPRGYEQYF
TRBD1	TRBV12-5	TRBJ2-5	18	once	TGTGCTAGTGGTTTCCGGGACAGGGATTCGGAGGTGCAAGAGACCCAGTACTTC	CASGFRDRDSEVQETQYF
NA	TRBV28	TRBJ2-1	15	NA	TGTGCCAGCAGTACCGGACTTTTAACCTACAATGAGCAGTTCTTC	CASSTGLLTYNEQFF
NA	TRBV7-9	TRBJ1-4	16	few	TGTGCCAGCAGCTTTAACAGGGTGGCAACTAATGAAAAACTGTTTTTT	CASSFNRVATNEKLFF
NA	TRBV9	TRBJ1-2	16	NA	TGTGCCAGCAGCGTGGGTCACAAGGGGTCAGGCTATGGCTACACCTTC	CASSVGHKGSGYGYTF
TRBD2	TRBV19	TRBJ2-1	14	few	TGTGCCAGTAGGATCAGAGCGGGAGTTGGTGAGCAGTTCTTC	CASRIRAGVGEQFF
NA	TRBV28	TRBJ1-2	14	NA	TGTGCCAGCAGTTTTAACCCAGGGCTCTATGGCTACACCTTC	CASSFNPGLYGYTF
TRBD1	TRBV7-9	TRBJ1-1	16	NA	TGTGCCAGCAGCTCCCGGACAGGGAGTAGTTCTTCTGAAGCTTTCTTT	CASSSRTGSSSSEAFF
TRBD1	TRBV5-8	TRBJ2-5	16	NA	TGTGCCAGCAGCGTGGGACAGATCCTTTTAGGGGAGACCCAGTACTTC	CASSVGQILLGETQYF
NA	TRBV27	TRBJ2-7	13	NA	TGTGCCAGCAGTTATGACAGCTCCTACGAGCAGTACTTC	CASSYDSSYEQYF
NA	TRBV7-6	TRBJ1-3	16	NA	TGTGCCAGCAGATCAGGGGTTGGAATGTCTGGAAACACCATATATTTT	CASRSGVGMSGNTIYF
TRBD1	TRBV28	TRBJ1-4	15	NA	TGTGCCAGCAGTTTAATTGGGCAGGGGGATGAAAAACTGTTTTTT	CASSLIGQGDEKLFF
NA	TRBV18	TRBJ1-2	15	NA	TGTGCCAGCTCACCATCCGGACAGCCTAACTATGGCTACACCTTC	CASSPSGQPNYGYTF
TRBD1	TRBV5-1	TRBJ1-1	15	NA	TGCGCCAAAAGAAAACAGGGGGCGGTGAACACTGAAGCTTTCTTT	CAKRKQGAVNTEAFF
TRBD1	TRBV25-1	TRBJ1-2	13	NA	TGTGCCAGCAGTGTACAGGGGGTTTTGGGCTACACCTTC	CASSVQGVLGYTF
NA	TRBV6-5	TRBJ1-2	15	few	TGTGCCAGCAGTTACTCGACCCGGTCTATGGGGCTCTTCACCTTC	CASSYSTRSMGLFTF
NA	TRBV5-1	TRBJ2-5	15	NA	TGCGCCAGCAGCTCCCAGAGTAGGGGTCAAGAGACCCAGTACTTC	CASSSQSRGQETQYF
TRBD2	TRBV9	TRBJ2-1	15	NA	TGTGCCAGCAGCGTAGGAGCGGGAGCCTACAATGAGCAGTTCTTC	CASSVGAGAYNEQFF
NA	TRBV6-5	TRBJ2-7	12	few	TGTGCCAGCAGTAGTCAGGGGGGTGATACTGTCTTC	CASSSQGGDTVF
TRBD2	TRBV7-6	TRBJ2-5	14	NA	TGTGCCAGCAGCTTCAGCGGGATCCGAGAGACCCAGTACTTC	CASSFSGIRETQYF
NA	TRBV6-1	TRBJ1-2	18	NA	TGTGCCAGCAGTGCGGTCTCTCGTTACCCTGAGGGGAGGAATGGCTACACCTTC	CASSAVSRYPEGRNGYTF
TRBD1	TRBV2	TRBJ1-2	19	NA	TGTGCCAGCAGTGAAGCGAGGGGACAGCCATTGAGTATAAACTATGGCTACACCTTC	CASSEARGQPLSINYGYTF
TRBD2	TRBV10-1	TRBJ2-3	16	NA	TGCGCCAGCGGAGCGTCTAGCGGGAGTGGCGCAGATACGCAGTATTTT	CASGASSGSGADTQYF
TRBD2	TRBV7-6	TRBJ2-3	20	once	TGTGCCAGCAGCTTAGCATTTGGAGGGAGCCTAGCGGGAGGCACAGATACGCAGTATTTT	CASSLAFGGSLAGGTDTQYF
TRBD1	TRBV19	TRBJ1-5	15	NA	TGTGCCAGTACCACAAGGGGACAGGGGATTCAGCCCCAGCATTTT	CASTTRGQGIQPQHF
NA	TRBV30	TRBJ2-7	13	NA	TGTGCCTGGGAGTATGGAGGCTCCTACGAGCAGTACTTC	CAWEYGGSYEQYF
NA	TRBV3-1/TRBV3-2	TRBJ1-1	15	once	TGTGCCAGCAGCCATTCAGGGAACAGATGGGCTGAAGCTTTCTTT	CASSHSGNRWAEAFF